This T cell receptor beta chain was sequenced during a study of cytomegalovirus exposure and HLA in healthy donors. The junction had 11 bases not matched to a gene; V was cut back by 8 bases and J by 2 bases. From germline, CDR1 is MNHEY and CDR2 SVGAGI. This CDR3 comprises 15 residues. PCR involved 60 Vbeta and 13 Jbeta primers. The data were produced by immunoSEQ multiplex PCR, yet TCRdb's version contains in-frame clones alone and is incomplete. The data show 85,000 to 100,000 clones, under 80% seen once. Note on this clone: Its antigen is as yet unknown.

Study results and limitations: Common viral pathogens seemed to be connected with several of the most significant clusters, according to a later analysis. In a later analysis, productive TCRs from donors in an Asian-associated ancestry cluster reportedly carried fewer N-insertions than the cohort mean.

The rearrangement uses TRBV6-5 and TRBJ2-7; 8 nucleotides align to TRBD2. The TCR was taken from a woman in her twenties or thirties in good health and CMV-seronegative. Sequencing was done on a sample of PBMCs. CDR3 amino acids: CASCVGTSGAYEQYF. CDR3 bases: TGTGCCAGCTGCGTAGGAACTAGCGGTGCCTACGAGCAGTACTTC.